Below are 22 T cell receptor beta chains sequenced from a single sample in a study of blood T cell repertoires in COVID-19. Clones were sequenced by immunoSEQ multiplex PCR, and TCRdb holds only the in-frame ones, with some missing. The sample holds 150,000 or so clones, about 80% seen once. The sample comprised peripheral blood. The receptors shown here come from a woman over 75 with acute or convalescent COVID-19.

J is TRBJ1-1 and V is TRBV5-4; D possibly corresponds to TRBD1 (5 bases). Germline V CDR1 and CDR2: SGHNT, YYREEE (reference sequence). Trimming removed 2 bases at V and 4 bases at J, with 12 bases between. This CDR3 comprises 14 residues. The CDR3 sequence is CASSLPQGTTEAFF. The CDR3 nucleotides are TGTGCCAGCAGCTTACCCCAGGGTACCACTGAAGCTTTCTTT.

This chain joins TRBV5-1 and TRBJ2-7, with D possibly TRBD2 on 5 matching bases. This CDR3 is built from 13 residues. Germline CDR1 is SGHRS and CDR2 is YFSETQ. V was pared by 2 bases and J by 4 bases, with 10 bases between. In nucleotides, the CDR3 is TGCGCCAGCAGCTTCGGGATGGAATACGAGCAGTACTTC. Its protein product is CASSFGMEYEQYF.

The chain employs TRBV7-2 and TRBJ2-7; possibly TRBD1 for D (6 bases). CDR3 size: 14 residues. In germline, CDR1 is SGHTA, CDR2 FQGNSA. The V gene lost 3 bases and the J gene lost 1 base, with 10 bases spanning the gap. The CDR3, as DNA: TGTGCCAGCAGCTTCAGGACAGCTTCCTACGAGCAGTACTTC. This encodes CASSFRTASYEQYF.

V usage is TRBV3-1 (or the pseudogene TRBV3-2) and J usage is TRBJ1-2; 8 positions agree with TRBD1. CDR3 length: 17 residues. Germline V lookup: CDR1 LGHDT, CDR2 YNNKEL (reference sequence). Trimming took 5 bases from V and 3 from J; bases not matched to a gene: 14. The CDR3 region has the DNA TGTGCCAGCAGCGCGGGACAGGTCTTCGGGGGTTACTATGGCTACACCTTC. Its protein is CASSAGQVFGGYYGYTF.

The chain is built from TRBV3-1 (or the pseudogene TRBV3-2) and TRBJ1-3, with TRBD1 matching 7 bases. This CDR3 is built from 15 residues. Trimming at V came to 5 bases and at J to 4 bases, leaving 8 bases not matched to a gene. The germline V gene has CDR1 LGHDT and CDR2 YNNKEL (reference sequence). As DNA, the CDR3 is TGTGCCAGCAGCAAATGGACAGGTGTCGGAAACACCATATATTTT. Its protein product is CASSKWTGVGNTIYF.

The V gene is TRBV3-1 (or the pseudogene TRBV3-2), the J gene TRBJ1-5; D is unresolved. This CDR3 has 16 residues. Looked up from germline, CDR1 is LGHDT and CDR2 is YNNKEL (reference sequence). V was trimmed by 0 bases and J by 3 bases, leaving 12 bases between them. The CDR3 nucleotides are TGTGCCAGCAGCCAAGATCATCAGAGGGTCAATCAGCCCCAGCATTTT. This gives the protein CASSQDHQRVNQPQHF.

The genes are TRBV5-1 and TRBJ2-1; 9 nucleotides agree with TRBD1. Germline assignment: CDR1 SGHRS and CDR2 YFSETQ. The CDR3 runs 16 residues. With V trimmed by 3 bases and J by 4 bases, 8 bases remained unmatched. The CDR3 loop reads CASSSRDRGAYNEQFF. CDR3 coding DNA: TGCGCCAGCAGCTCCCGCGACAGGGGGGCTTACAATGAGCAGTTCTTC.

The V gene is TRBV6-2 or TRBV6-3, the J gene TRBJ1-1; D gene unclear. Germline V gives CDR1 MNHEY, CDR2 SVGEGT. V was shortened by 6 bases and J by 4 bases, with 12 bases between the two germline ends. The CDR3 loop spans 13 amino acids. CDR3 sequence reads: CASSLIEGTEAFF. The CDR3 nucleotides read TGTGCCAGCAGCCTGATCGAGGGCACTGAAGCTTTCTTT.

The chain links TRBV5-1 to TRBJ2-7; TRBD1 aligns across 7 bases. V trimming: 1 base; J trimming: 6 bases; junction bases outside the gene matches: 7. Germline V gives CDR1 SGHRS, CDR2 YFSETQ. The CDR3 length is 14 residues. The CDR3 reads CASSLNRGGSEQYF. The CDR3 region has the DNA TGCGCCAGCAGCTTGAACCGAGGGGGCTCCGAGCAGTACTTC.

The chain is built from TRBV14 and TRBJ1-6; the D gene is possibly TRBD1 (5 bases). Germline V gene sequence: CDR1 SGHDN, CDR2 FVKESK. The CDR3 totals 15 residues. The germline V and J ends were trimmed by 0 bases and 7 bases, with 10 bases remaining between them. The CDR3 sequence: CASSQEGGRNSPLHF. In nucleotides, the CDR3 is TGTGCCAGCAGCCAAGAGGGGGGGAGGAATTCACCCCTCCACTTT.

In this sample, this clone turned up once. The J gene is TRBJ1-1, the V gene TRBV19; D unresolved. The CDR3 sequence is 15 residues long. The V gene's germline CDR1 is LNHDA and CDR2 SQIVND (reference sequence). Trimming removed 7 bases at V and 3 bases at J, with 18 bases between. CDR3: CASNKSPGRHTEAFF. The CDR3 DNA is TGTGCCAGTAACAAATCCCCAGGCAGGCACACTGAAGCTTTCTTT.

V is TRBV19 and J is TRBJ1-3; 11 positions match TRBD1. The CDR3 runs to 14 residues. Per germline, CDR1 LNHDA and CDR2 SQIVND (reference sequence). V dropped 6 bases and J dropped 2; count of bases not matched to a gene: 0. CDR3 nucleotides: TGTGCCAGTAGGGACAGGGGGCCTGGAAACACCATATATTTT. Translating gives CASRDRGPGNTIYF.

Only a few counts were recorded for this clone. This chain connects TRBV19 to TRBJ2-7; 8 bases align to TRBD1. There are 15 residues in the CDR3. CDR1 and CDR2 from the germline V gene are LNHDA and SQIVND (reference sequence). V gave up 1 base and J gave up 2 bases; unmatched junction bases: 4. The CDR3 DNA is TGTGCCAGTAGTATAGGGGACAGGAGTACCTACGAGCAGTACTTC. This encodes CASSIGDRSTYEQYF.

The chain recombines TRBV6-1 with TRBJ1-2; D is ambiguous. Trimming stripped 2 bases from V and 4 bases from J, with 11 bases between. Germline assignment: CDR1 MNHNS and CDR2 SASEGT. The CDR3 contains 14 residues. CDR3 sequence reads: CASSEWSGSYGYTF. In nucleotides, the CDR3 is TGTGCCAGCAGTGAATGGTCAGGATCCTATGGCTACACCTTC.

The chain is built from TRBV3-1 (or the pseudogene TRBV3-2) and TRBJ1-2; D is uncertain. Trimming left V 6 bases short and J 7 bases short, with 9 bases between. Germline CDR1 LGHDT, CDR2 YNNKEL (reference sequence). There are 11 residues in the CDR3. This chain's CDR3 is CASRSGGGYTF. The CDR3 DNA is TGTGCCAGCAGGTCAGGAGGTGGCTACACCTTC.

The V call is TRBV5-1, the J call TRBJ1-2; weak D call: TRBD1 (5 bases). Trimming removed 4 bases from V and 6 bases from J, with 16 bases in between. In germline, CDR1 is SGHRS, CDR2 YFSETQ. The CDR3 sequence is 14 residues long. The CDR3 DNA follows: TGCGCCAGCAGCCGACAGATTCTAAGGGATGGCTACACCTTC. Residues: CASSRQILRDGYTF.

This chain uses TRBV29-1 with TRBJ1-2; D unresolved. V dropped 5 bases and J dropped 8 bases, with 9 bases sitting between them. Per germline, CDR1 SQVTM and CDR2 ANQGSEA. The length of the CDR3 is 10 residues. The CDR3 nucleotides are TGCAGCGTTCGCCAGGCCGGCTACACCTTC. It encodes CSVRQAGYTF.

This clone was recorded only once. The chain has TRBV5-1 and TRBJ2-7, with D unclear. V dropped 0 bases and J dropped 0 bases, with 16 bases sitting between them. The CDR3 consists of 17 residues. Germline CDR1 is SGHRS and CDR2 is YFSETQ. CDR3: CASSLAEDTRASYEQYF. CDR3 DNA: TGCGCCAGCAGCTTGGCCGAAGACACACGAGCCTCCTACGAGCAGTACTTC.

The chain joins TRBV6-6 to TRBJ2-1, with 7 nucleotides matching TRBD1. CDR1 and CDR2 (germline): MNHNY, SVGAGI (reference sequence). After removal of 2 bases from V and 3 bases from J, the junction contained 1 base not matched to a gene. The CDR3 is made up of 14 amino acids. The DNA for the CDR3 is TGTGCCAGCAGTTACCGGACAGGCTACAATGAGCAGTTCTTC. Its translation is CASSYRTGYNEQFF.

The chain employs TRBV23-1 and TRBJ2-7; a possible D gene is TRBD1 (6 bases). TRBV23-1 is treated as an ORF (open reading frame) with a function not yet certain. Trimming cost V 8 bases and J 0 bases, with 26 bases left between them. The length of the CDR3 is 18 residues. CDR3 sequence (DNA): TGCGCCAGCTGGGTCGGACAAGGGGGAATTTACAGCTCCTACGAGCAGTACTTC. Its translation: CASWVGQGGIYSSYEQYF.

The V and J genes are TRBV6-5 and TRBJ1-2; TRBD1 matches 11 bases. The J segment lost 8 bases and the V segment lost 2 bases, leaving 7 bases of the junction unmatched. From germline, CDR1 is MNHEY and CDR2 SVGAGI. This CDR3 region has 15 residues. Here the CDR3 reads CASSYGTGGTRGYTF. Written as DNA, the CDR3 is TGTGCCAGCAGTTACGGGACAGGGGGAACGCGGGGCTACACCTTC.

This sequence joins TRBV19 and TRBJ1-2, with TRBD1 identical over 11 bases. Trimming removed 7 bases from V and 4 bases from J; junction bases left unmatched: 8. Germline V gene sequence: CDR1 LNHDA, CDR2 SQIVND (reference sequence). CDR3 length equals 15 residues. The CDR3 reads CASNSPGTGGYGYTF. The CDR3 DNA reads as TGTGCCAGTAACTCCCCCGGGACAGGGGGCTATGGCTACACCTTC.